One and the same sample provided the 25 T cell receptor beta chains below, sequenced in a study of blood T cell repertoires in COVID-19. Produced via immunoSEQ multiplex PCR; TCRdb's table is partial and in-frame only. The sample includes over 90,000 clones, around two thirds of them seen just once. Sequenced: peripheral blood. Receptors were obtained from a man in his 70s with COVID-19, enrolled during active disease.

V usage is TRBV19 and J usage is TRBJ1-1, with D possibly TRBD1 on 5 matching bases. This CDR3 has 15 amino acids. Looked up from germline, CDR1 is LNHDA and CDR2 is SQIVND (reference sequence). V was pared by 7 bases and J by 7 bases, with 22 bases between. The CDR3 region has the DNA TGTGCCAGTATTGACAGCCCAGCCCCTAGAAGTGAAGCTTTCTTT. The encoded protein is CASIDSPAPRSEAFF.

The CDR3 spells CASTGRETGAGRREQYF. CDR3 bases: TGTGCCAGCACCGGGAGGGAAACAGGAGCCGGTAGACGGGAGCAGTACTTC. V is TRBV5-8 and J is TRBJ2-7, with 8 bases identical to TRBD2. J lost 7 bases, V lost 6 bases, and 21 bases had no gene match. Germline values: CDR1 SGHTS, CDR2 YDEGEE. This CDR3 contains 17 residues.

The chain has TRBV27 and TRBJ2-4; 10 bases agree with TRBD1. CDR3 size: 15 residues. Trimming cost V 7 bases and J 8 bases; bases outside gene matches: 11. CDR1 is MNHEY and CDR2 is SMNVEV in the germline V gene (reference sequence). As DNA, the CDR3 is TGTGCCAGCACCACCAGGACAGGGGGGAGGGACATTCAGTACTTC. Encoded protein: CASTTRTGGRDIQYF.

The gene calls are TRBV25-1 and TRBJ1-4; 9 nucleotides agree with TRBD1. J gave up 8 bases and V 3 bases, and 7 bases lay outside the gene matches. Per the germline V gene, CDR1 is MGHDK and CDR2 is SYGVNS. The CDR3 totals 15 residues. CDR3 amino acids: CASSDSGTGNEKLFF. The CDR3 DNA is TGTGCCAGCAGTGACTCCGGGACAGGGAACGAAAAACTGTTTTTT.

V usage is TRBV6-1 and J usage is TRBJ1-5, with a possible D match to TRBD1 (6 bases). Trimming pared 2 bases from V and 6 bases from J, leaving 17 bases between. In germline, CDR1 is MNHNS, CDR2 SASEGT. The CDR3 spans 16 residues. CDR3 amino acids: CASSERGAGSFQPQHF. The CDR3 DNA is TGTGCCAGCAGTGAACGGGGGGCCGGGTCTTTTCAGCCCCAGCATTTT.

This chain connects TRBV18 to TRBJ2-7, with D possibly TRBD2 on 7 matching bases. The ends were cut back, 6 bases at V and 2 bases at J, with 14 bases in the middle. Germline CDR1 is KGHSH and CDR2 is LQKENI. The CDR3 runs to 14 residues. This CDR3 reads CASSRGAQTYEQYF. The CDR3 DNA reads as TGTGCCAGCTCCCGGGGGGCACAAACCTACGAGCAGTACTTC.

The chain couples TRBV5-1 to TRBJ2-1; D could derive from TRBD1 or TRBD2 (6 bases each). Deletions cut 4 bases from V and 2 bases from J, with 13 bases between. This CDR3 is 15 amino acids long. Germline CDR1 reads SGHRS; CDR2 reads YFSETQ. This chain's CDR3 is CASSLEGVAYNEQFF. The CDR3 DNA reads TGCGCCAGCAGCCTGGAGGGGGTAGCCTACAATGAGCAGTTCTTC.

The gene calls are TRBV11-2 and TRBJ2-7; 12 positions match TRBD2. The CDR3 extends over 15 amino acids. CDR1 SGHAT and CDR2 FQNNGV come from the germline V gene. V lost 1 base and J lost 3; bases outside the gene matches: 1. The CDR3 nucleotides read TGTGCCAGCAGCTTAGGGACTAGCGGGATCTACGAGCAGTACTTC. This translates into CASSLGTSGIYEQYF.

This clone was detected only a few times. J is TRBJ1-1 and V is TRBV7-8; tentative D call: TRBD1 (5 bases). Trimming left V 5 bases short and J 0 bases short, with 19 bases between. This CDR3 is built from 17 residues. Germline V CDR1 and CDR2: SGHVS, FQNEAQ. Here the CDR3 reads CASSGRDGRGMNTEAFF. The CDR3 DNA reads as TGTGCCAGCAGCGGGAGAGACGGACGGGGGATGAACACTGAAGCTTTCTTT.

This sequence joins TRBV27 and TRBJ1-1, with D possibly matching TRBD1 (5 bases). Trimming cost V 2 bases and J 1 base, with 5 bases left between them. CDR1 MNHEY and CDR2 SMNVEV come from the germline V gene (reference sequence). The CDR3 sequence is 13 residues long. CDR3 sequence reads: CASSLTGNTEAFF. In nucleotides, the CDR3 is TGTGCCAGCAGTTTAACAGGGAACACTGAAGCTTTCTTT.

The gene calls are TRBV29-1 and TRBJ2-5; possible D gene TRBD1, 5 bases. The CDR3 has 16 amino acids. CDR1 and CDR2 (germline): SQVTM, ANQGSEA. V lost 6 bases and J 1 base, leaving 21 bases between the germline ends. The CDR3 coding sequence is TGCAGCGTGCCAAGGGGCCAGGGAATCAGCCAAGAGACCCAGTACTTC. Residues: CSVPRGQGISQETQYF.

The chain carries TRBV7-8 and TRBJ1-1; D is uncertain. The CDR3 has 16 residues. V was cut by 0 bases and J by 0 bases, with 11 bases left in between. CDR1 is SGHVS and CDR2 is FQNEAQ in the germline V gene. CDR3 DNA: TGTGCCAGCAGCTTAGCGTGGGTCGGGGTGAACACTGAAGCTTTCTTT. As protein: CASSLAWVGVNTEAFF.

The rearrangement joins TRBV6-5 to TRBJ2-7, with D possibly matching TRBD2 (6 bases). The CDR3 loop spans 15 amino acids. Between the trimmed V and J ends, which lost 2 bases and 1 base, there was a span of 12 bases. The V gene's germline CDR1 is MNHEY and CDR2 SVGAGI. The CDR3 DNA sequence: TGTGCCAGCAGTTACGGTGGGGACTTTTCCTACGAGCAGTACTTC. Translating it yields CASSYGGDFSYEQYF.

This chain links TRBV29-1 with TRBJ2-1; TRBD1 might be the D (6 bases). Trimming took 7 bases from V and 7 from J, leaving 17 bases between them. Germline CDR1 and CDR2: SQVTM and ANQGSEA. The CDR3 consists of 13 residues. The CDR3 loop is CSAGGQLGNEQFF. CDR3 in DNA: TGCAGCGCAGGCGGACAGCTGGGGAATGAGCAGTTCTTC.

The chain employs TRBV7-2 and TRBJ2-3, with 7 bases that match TRBD1. CDR3 size: 14 residues. The V and J ends lost 2 bases and 4 bases, in that order; junction bases with no gene match: 3. Germline loops: CDR1 SGHTA, CDR2 FQGNSA. The CDR3 spells CASSLNRGADTQYF. For the CDR3, the DNA is TGTGCCAGCAGCTTAAACAGGGGCGCAGATACGCAGTATTTT.

This clone was counted between two and nine times. The chain uses TRBV2 and TRBJ2-7, with TRBD2 as a possible D gene (5 bases). Germline CDR1 is SNHLY and CDR2 is FYNNEI. This CDR3 spans 13 amino acids. Trimming pared 7 bases from V and 4 bases from J, leaving 14 bases between. CDR3 coding DNA: TGTGCCAGCAAAAGCGGAGTTGGGTACGAGCAGTACTTC. This encodes CASKSGVGYEQYF.

The chain has TRBV28 and TRBJ1-5; maybe TRBD1 (5 bases). Trimming left V 6 bases short and J 5 bases short, with 14 bases between. Germline V CDR1 and CDR2: MDHEN, SYDVKM. The CDR3 is 14 residues long. The CDR3 DNA is TGTGCCAGCAGGGACCTACGGGGGGATCAGCCCCAGCATTTT. Protein sequence: CASRDLRGDQPQHF. Full variable domain (outside the CDR3, taken from reference TRBV28 and TRBJ1-5): DVKVTQSSRYLVKRTGEKVFLECVQDMDHENMFWYRQDPGLGLRLIYFSYDVKMKEKGDIPEGYSVSREKKERFSLILESASTNQTSMYLCASRDLRGDQPQHFGDGTRLSIL.

The V call is TRBV7-2, the J call TRBJ2-3; D not certain. The CDR3 runs 14 residues. V was trimmed by 3 bases and J by 6 bases, leaving 13 bases between them. Germline CDR1 SGHTA, CDR2 FQGNSA. The CDR3 coding sequence is TGTGCCAGCAGCTTTGTCGGCCTCAGGGATACGCAGTATTTT. Protein: CASSFVGLRDTQYF. Full variable domain (outside the CDR3, taken from reference TRBV7-2 and TRBJ2-3): GAGVSQSPSNKVTEKGKDVELRCDPISGHTALYWYRQSLGQGLEFLIYFQGNSAPDKSGLPSDRFSAERTGGSVSTLTIQRTQQEDSAVYLCASSFVGLRDTQYFGPGTRLTVL.

This chain joins TRBV24-1 and TRBJ2-7, with a tentative D call TRBD1 (6 bases). The CDR3 runs to 12 residues. The germline V gene encodes CDR1 KGHDR and CDR2 SFDVKD. V lost 7 bases to trimming and J lost 6 bases, with 12 bases between them. The CDR3 nucleotides read TGTGCCACCAGCGACACAGGGCCCGAGCAGTACTTC. This translates into CATSDTGPEQYF.

The V gene is TRBV19, the J gene TRBJ1-1, with 7 bases lining up with TRBD1. Germline V gene data show CDR1 as LNHDA and CDR2 as SQIVND (reference sequence). This CDR3 is built from 14 residues. Losses at the gene ends were 6 bases for V and 3 bases for J; bases not matched to a gene: 7. CDR3 DNA sequence: TGTGCCAGTAGAACCAGGGGGATTCACACTGAAGCTTTCTTT. It encodes CASRTRGIHTEAFF.

The chain couples TRBV7-9 to TRBJ2-1; D is possibly TRBD2 (6 bases). The CDR3 has 15 amino acids. V was pared by 3 bases and J by 5 bases, with 14 bases between. The germline V gene has CDR1 SEHNR and CDR2 FQNEAQ (reference sequence). The CDR3 DNA is TGTGCCAGCAGCTTTCGGGCTAGCGTAAACAATGAGCAGTTCTTC. Its translation: CASSFRASVNNEQFF.

V and J are TRBV5-1 and TRBJ1-1; D remains unclear. Germline values: CDR1 SGHRS, CDR2 YFSETQ. CDR3 length: 14 residues. Trimming took off 0 bases at V and 5 bases at J, with 11 bases between the two ends. For the CDR3, the DNA is TGCGCCAGCAGCTTGGTTGGTGGGCGTACTGAAGCTTTCTTT. Its translation is CASSLVGGRTEAFF.

This chain links TRBV9 with TRBJ2-1; 7 bases are a match to TRBD2. The CDR3 length is 15 residues. V shed 4 bases, J shed 7 bases, and the junction held 11 bases outside the gene matches. CDR1 and CDR2 (germline): SGDLS, YYNGEE. The CDR3 here is CASSLREHNSNEQFF. The CDR3 nucleotides read TGTGCCAGCAGCCTGCGGGAGCATAACTCGAATGAGCAGTTCTTC.

V gene TRBV6-5 combines with J gene TRBJ2-5; 10 nucleotides align to TRBD1. The J segment lost 5 bases and the V segment lost 6 bases, leaving 3 bases of the junction unmatched. CDR3 length: 13 amino acids. From germline, CDR1 is MNHEY and CDR2 SVGAGI. The CDR3 sequence is CASRTGGRETQYF. In DNA, the CDR3 is TGTGCCAGCAGGACAGGGGGCCGGGAGACCCAGTACTTC.

The chain is built from TRBV6-2 or TRBV6-3 and TRBJ2-5, with 9 bases lining up with TRBD2. CDR3 length: 16 amino acids. V shed 2 bases and J 4 bases; nucleotides not matched to a gene: 8. The germline V gene encodes CDR1 MNHEY and CDR2 SVGEGT. The CDR3 here is CASSYGGRAAGETQYF. The DNA of the CDR3 is TGTGCCAGCAGTTACGGCGGGAGGGCCGCGGGAGAGACCCAGTACTTC.